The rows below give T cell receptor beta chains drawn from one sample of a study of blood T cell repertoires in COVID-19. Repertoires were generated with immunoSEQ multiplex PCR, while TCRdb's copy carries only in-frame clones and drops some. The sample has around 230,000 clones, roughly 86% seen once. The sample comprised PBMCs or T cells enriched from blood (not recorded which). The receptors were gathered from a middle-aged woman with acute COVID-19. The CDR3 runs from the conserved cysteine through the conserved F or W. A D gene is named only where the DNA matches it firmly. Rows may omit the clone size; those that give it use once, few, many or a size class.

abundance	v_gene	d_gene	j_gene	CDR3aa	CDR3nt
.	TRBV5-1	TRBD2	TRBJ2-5	CASSLEPLAGGQETQYF	TGCGCCAGCAGCTTGGAACCCTTAGCGGGAGGGCAAGAGACCCAGTACTTC
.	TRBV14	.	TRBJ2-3	CASSQKSSDTQYF	TGTGCCAGCAGCCAAAAAAGCTCAGATACGCAGTATTTT
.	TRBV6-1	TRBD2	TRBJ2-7	CASSVGLAGPSSYEQYF	TGTGCCAGCAGTGTGGGACTAGCGGGACCAAGCTCCTACGAGCAGTACTTC
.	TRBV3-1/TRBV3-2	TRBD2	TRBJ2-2	CASSQVLLAGALENTGELFF	TGTGCCAGCAGCCAAGTTTTGCTAGCGGGAGCCCTAGAGAACACCGGGGAGCTGTTTTTT
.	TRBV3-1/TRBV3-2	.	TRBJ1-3	CASSRTLEGNTIYF	TGTGCCAGCAGCCGAACGTTGGAGGGAAACACCATATATTTT
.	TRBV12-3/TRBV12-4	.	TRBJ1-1	CASSLVAAEAFF	TGTGCCAGCAGTTTAGTGGCAGCTGAAGCTTTCTTT
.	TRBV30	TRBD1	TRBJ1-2	CAWSRQGTVGGYTF	TGTGCCTGGAGTAGACAGGGGACCGTTGGTGGCTACACCTTC
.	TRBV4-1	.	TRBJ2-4	CASSPSFRREQSRNKNIQYF	TGCGCCAGCAGCCCCTCCTTCCGTCGGGAGCAATCCCGTAATAAAAACATTCAGTACTTC
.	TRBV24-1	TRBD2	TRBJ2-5	CATSDFLIRGGKETQYF	TGTGCCACCAGTGATTTTTTAATCCGGGGGGGTAAGGAGACCCAGTACTTC
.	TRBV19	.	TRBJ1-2	CASNNLQGYGYTF	TGTGCCAGTAACAACCTACAGGGCTATGGCTACACCTTC
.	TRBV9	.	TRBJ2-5	CASSGQGWETQYF	TGTGCCAGCAGCGGACAAGGATGGGAGACCCAGTACTTC
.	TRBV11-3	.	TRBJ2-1	CASSRGAGNEQFF	TGTGCCAGCAGCCGGGGTGCGGGCAATGAGCAGTTCTTC
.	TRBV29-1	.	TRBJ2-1	CSVEFGGYNEQFF	TGCAGCGTTGAATTCGGCGGATACAATGAGCAGTTCTTC
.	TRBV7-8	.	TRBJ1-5	CASSLARGGQPQHF	TGTGCCAGCAGCTTAGCCCGAGGAGGTCAGCCCCAGCATTTT
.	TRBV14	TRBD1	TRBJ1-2	CASSPPWDRGTIGYTF	TGTGCCAGCAGCCCTCCGTGGGACAGGGGAACTATTGGCTACACCTTC
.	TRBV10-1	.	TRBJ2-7	CASSGGDGSYEQYF	TGCGCCAGCAGTGGGGGGGACGGATCCTACGAGCAGTACTTC
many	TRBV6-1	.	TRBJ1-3	CASSEFRSGNTIYF	TGTGCCAGCAGTGAGTTCCGCTCTGGAAACACCATATATTTT
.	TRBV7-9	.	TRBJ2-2	CASSLEVGGNTGELFF	TGTGCCAGCAGCTTAGAGGTGGGAGGAAACACCGGGGAGCTGTTTTTT
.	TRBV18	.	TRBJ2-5	CASSPNRNKETQYF	TGTGCCAGCTCACCAAACAGGAACAAAGAGACCCAGTACTTC
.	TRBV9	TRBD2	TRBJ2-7	CASSVGLAGAENEQYF	TGTGCCAGCAGCGTAGGTCTAGCGGGAGCTGAGAACGAGCAGTACTTC
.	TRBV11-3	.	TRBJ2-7	CASSPFQGGAYEQYF	TGTGCCAGCAGCCCCTTTCAGGGGGGTGCTTACGAGCAGTACTTC
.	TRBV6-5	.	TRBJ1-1	CATRRGEGTEAFF	TGTGCCACCCGCCGGGGGGAAGGCACTGAAGCTTTCTTT
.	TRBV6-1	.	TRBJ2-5	CATKGGKETQYF	TGTGCCACTAAGGGGGGGAAAGAGACCCAGTACTTC
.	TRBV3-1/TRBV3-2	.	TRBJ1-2	CASSQDRGSGYTF	TGTGCCAGCAGCCAAGATCGCGGCAGTGGCTACACCTTC
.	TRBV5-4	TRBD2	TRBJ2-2	CASSPTSGRADTGELFF	TGTGCCAGCAGCCCGACTAGCGGGAGGGCCGACACCGGGGAGCTGTTTTTT
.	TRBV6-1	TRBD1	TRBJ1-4	CASSEAPRTGKLFF	TGTGCCAGCAGTGAAGCGCCACGGACAGGGAAACTGTTTTTT
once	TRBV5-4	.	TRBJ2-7	CASSPRTTTAEQYF	TGTGCCAGCAGCCCAAGGACGACTACGGCCGAGCAGTACTTC
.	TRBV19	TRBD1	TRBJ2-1	CASSQDRDRSDEQFF	TGTGCCAGTAGTCAGGACCGGGACAGGAGTGATGAGCAGTTCTTC
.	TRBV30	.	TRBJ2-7	CAWSPRLGIGSFEQYF	TGTGCCTGGAGTCCGCGCCTCGGGATCGGGTCTTTCGAGCAGTACTTC
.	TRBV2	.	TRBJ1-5	CASSPTVDQPQHF	TGTGCCAGCAGTCCTACCGTAGATCAGCCCCAGCATTTT
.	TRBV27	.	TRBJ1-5	CASSRRPRDTTRAGDGNQPQHF	TGTGCCAGCAGTCGAAGGCCTCGGGACACGACTAGGGCGGGGGACGGCAATCAGCCCCAGCATTTT
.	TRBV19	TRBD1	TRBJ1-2	CASSIGQGETYGYTF	TGTGCCAGTAGTATTGGGCAGGGGGAGACCTATGGCTACACCTTC
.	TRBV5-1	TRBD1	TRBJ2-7	CASSPLSPTGGKQYF	TGCGCCAGCAGCCCACTGTCCCCGACAGGGGGCAAGCAGTACTTC
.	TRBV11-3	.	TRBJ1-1	CASSLDEGWAFF	TGTGCCAGCAGCTTAGATGAGGGCTGGGCTTTCTTT
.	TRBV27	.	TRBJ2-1	CASSRGYEQFF	TGTGCCAGCAGTAGGGGGTATGAGCAGTTCTTC
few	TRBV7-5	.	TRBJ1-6	CVRSLVGQGRSPLHF	TGTGTCAGAAGCTTGGTTGGACAGGGACGTTCACCCCTCCACTTT
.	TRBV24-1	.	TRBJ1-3	CATSDTAATGNTIYF	TGTGCCACCAGTGATACAGCGGCTACTGGAAACACCATATATTTT
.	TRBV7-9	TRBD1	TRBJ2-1	CASSWRQGEQFF	TGTGCCAGCAGCTGGCGACAGGGAGAGCAGTTCTTC
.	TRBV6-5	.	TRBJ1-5	CASKSSTNQPQHF	TGTGCCAGCAAATCCTCTACCAATCAGCCCCAGCATTTT
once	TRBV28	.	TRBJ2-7	CASLRDSYEQYF	TGTGCCAGCCTCAGGGATTCCTACGAGCAGTACTTC
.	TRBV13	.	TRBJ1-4	CASSLSRGGEKLFF	TGTGCCAGCAGCTTATCGAGGGGAGGAGAAAAACTGTTTTTT
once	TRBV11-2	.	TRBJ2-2	CASSLALGELFF	TGTGCCAGCAGCTTAGCCCTCGGGGAGCTGTTTTTT
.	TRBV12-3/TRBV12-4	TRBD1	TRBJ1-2	CASSYRGGYTF	TGTGCCAGCAGTTACAGGGGCGGCTACACCTTC
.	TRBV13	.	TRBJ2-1	CASSLDDTYNEQFF	TGTGCCAGCAGCCTAGACGACACGTACAATGAGCAGTTCTTC
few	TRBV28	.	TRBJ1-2	CASSLNQGTGYTF	TGTGCCAGCAGTTTAAACCAGGGCACTGGCTACACCTTC
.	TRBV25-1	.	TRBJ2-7	CASSGRLDSYEQYF	TGTGCCAGCAGTGGAAGGCTAGACTCCTACGAGCAGTACTTC
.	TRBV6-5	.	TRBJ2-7	CASSRGASVSYEQYF	TGTGCCAGCAGCCGCGGGGCTAGCGTCTCCTACGAGCAGTACTTC
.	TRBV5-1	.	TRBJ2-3	CASSLDLGGTDTQYF	TGCGCCAGCAGCTTGGACCTTGGGGGGACAGATACGCAGTATTTT
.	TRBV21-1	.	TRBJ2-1	CASSGDGRAYHEQFF	TGTGCCAGCAGCGGAGACGGGAGGGCCTACCATGAGCAGTTCTTC
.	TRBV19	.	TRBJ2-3	CASSMGGDTDTQYF	TGTGCCAGTAGTATGGGGGGTGACACAGATACGCAGTATTTT